A few counts support the clone carrying this T cell receptor (beta chain). Its antigen is undetermined. With molecular barcodes, quantitative 5'-RACE was used to make the TCR beta libraries. From the 5' RACE reads, TCRdb called clonotypes with MiXCR, one entry per CDR3 protein. The table lists about 450,000 distinct CDR3 sequences, roughly a quarter of them singletons. The data originate from a study of CD8 T cells in ankylosing spondylitis. Whole-study findings and limits: Disease-associated clones were CD8+ and fairly uncommon in peripheral blood. Among TCR beta sequences, a motif of fewer than 10 highly homologous variants appeared characteristic of ankylosing spondylitis blood.

V was clipped by 3 bases and J by 4 bases; unmatched bases: 18. The CDR3 loop spans 19 amino acids. CDR1 KGHSH and CDR2 LQKENI come from the germline V gene. This chain connects TRBV18 to TRBJ2-7; 10 bases are a match to TRBD1. The clonotype comes from a male donor with ankylosing spondylitis. The sequenced sample was blood, either unsorted or a sorted T cell fraction (not recorded which). Written as DNA, the CDR3 is TGTGCCAGCTCACCTACCATCGGACAGGGGGAGGGATTAGGGTACGAGCAGTACGTC. Its protein is CASSPTIGQGEGLGYEQYV.